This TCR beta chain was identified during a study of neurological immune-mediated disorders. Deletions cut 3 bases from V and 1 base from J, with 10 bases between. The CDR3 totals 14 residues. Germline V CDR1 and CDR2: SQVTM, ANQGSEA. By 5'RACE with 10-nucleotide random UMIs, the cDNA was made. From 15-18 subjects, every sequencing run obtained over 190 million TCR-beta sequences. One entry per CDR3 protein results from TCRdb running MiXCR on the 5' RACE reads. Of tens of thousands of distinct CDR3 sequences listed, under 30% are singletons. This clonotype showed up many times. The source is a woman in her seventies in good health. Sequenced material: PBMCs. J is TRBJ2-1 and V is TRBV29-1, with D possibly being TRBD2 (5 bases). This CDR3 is CSVELAGSYNEQFF. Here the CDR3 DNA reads TGCAGCGTTGAGTTGGCGGGTTCCTACAATGAGCAGTTCTTC.